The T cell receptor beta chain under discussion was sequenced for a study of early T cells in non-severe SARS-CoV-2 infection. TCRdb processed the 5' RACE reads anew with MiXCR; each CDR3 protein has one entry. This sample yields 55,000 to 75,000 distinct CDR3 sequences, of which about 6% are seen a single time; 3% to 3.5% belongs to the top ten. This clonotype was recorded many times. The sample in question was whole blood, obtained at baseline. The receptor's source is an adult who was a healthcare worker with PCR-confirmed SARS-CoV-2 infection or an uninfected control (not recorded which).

This CDR3 is CASRQREYVDTQYF. In DNA, the CDR3 is TGTGCCAGCCGCCAGCGGGAGTACGTAGATACGCAGTATTTT. V usage is TRBV19 and J usage is TRBJ2-3, with 8 positions matching TRBD2. The CDR3 length is 14 residues. Germline values: CDR1 LNHDA, CDR2 SQIVND (reference sequence). V lost 9 bases and J lost 5; bases outside the gene matches: 10.